This TCR beta chain was observed in a study of T-cell memory formation after mild COVID-19. Turning to the study itself: TCR clusters were mostly donor specific. Findings of the study overall: The study found balanced CD4/CD8 in clones contracting day 15 to 85 and a CD4+ lean in later expanders. The finding that pre-infection memory included some responding clones suggested that cross-reactive memory joined.

The TCR alpha and TCR beta cDNA libraries, bearing sample barcodes and UMIs, were generated by 5'RACE using constant-segment primers. TCRdb reanalysed the 5' RACE reads using MiXCR and keeps one entry per CDR3 protein. The data show about 250,000 distinct CDR3 sequences, with 15% seen just once and 2.1% held by the top ten. This clonotype was detected many times. Its antigen remains unidentified. The CDR3 is 15 residues long. CDR1 is KGHDR and CDR2 is SFDVKD in the germline V gene. Trimming left V 4 bases short and J 2 bases short, with 11 bases between. Sequenced input: PBMCs or a T cell subset sorted from them (not recorded which). The J gene is TRBJ1-3, the V gene TRBV24-1, with D unresolved. The clonotype originates from an adult woman who had mild COVID-19 (a few samples of this study predate the infection). Cell type and time point are not known. This chain's CDR3 is CATSDAEETGNTIYF. In nucleotides, the CDR3 is TGTGCCACCAGTGACGCAGAGGAGACTGGAAACACCATATATTTT.